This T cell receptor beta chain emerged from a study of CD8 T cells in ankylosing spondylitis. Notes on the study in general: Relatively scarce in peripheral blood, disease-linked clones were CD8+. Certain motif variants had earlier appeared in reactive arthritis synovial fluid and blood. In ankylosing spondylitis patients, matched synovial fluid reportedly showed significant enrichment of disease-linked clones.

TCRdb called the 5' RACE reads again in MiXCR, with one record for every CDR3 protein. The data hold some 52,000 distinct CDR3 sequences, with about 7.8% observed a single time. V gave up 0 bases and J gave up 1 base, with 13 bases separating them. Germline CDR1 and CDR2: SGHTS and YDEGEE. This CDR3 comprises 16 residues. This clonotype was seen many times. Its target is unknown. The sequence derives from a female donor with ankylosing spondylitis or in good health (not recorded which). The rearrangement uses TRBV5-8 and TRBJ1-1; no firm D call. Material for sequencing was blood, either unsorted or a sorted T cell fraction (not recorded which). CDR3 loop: CASSLGYALRNTEAFF. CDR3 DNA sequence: TGTGCCAGCAGCTTGGGGTACGCCCTCCGGAACACTGAAGCTTTCTTT. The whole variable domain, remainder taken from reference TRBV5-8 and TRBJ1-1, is EAGVTQSPTHLIKTRGQQATLRCSPISGHTSVYWYQQALGLGLQFLLWYDEGEERNRGNFPPRFSGRQFPNYSSELNVNALELEDSALYLCASSLGYALRNTEAFFGQGTRLTVV.